This record covers a single TCR beta chain. The source of the sample is a study of blood T cell repertoires in COVID-19. About the study: There were acute and convalescent COVID-19 samples, and they came from the United States, Italy and Spain. T cells, B-cell-depleted T cells, or PBMCs supplied cDNA or gDNA.

This CDR3 region has 16 residues. V lost 2 bases, J lost 0 bases, and 14 bases lay in between. Germline CDR1 reads GTSNPN; CDR2 reads SVGIG (reference sequence). In the authors' methods: Scientists estimated how many nucleated cells there were by amplifying reference gene primers. Clones were read by immunoSEQ multiplex PCR, and TCRdb kept only the in-frame ones, dropping some. That table supplies the V and J calls and clone size; D and trimming were determined from the DNA. The sample lists some 96,000 clones, 88% occurring once. This receptor was taken from a human donor in a cohort sampled during active COVID-19. Sequencing input: peripheral blood. The chain recombines TRBV30 with TRBJ1-3; D is undetermined. The CDR3 DNA is TGTGCCTGGAGTACCTTAAATGCGTTCTCTGGAAACACCATATATTTT. This encodes CAWSTLNAFSGNTIYF.